This T cell receptor (beta chain) comes out of a study of early T cells in non-severe SARS-CoV-2 infection. Findings and caveats of the study: Clonotype matching in VDJdb favored anti-spike CD8 responses and did not capture private and CD4 specificities.

V lost 7 bases, J lost 0 bases, and 13 bases lay in between. The CDR3 extends over 15 amino acids. Germline V gene sequence: CDR1 MDHEN, CDR2 SYDVKM. Tagging with unique molecular identifiers was applied to individual cDNA molecules. One entry per CDR3 protein, called by TCRdb with MiXCR from the 5' RACE reads. The sample lists 37,000 or so distinct CDR3 sequences, approximately 5% occurring once. This clonotype came up a few times. Its antigen is not identified. The sample was whole blood. The source of this sequence is an adult who was a healthcare worker with PCR-confirmed SARS-CoV-2 infection or an uninfected control (not recorded which). V usage is TRBV28 and J usage is TRBJ2-1, with D perhaps matching TRBD2 (6 bases). The CDR3 nucleotides read TGTGCCAGCACCGTCGGGGGAAGCTCCTACAATGAGCAGTTCTTC. This translates into CASTVGGSSYNEQFF. The variable domain in full, completed from reference TRBV28 and TRBJ2-1, reads DVKVTQSSRYLVKRTGEKVFLECVQDMDHENMFWYRQDPGLGLRLIYFSYDVKMKEKGDIPEGYSVSREKKERFSLILESASTNQTSMYLCASTVGGSSYNEQFFGPGTRLTVL.